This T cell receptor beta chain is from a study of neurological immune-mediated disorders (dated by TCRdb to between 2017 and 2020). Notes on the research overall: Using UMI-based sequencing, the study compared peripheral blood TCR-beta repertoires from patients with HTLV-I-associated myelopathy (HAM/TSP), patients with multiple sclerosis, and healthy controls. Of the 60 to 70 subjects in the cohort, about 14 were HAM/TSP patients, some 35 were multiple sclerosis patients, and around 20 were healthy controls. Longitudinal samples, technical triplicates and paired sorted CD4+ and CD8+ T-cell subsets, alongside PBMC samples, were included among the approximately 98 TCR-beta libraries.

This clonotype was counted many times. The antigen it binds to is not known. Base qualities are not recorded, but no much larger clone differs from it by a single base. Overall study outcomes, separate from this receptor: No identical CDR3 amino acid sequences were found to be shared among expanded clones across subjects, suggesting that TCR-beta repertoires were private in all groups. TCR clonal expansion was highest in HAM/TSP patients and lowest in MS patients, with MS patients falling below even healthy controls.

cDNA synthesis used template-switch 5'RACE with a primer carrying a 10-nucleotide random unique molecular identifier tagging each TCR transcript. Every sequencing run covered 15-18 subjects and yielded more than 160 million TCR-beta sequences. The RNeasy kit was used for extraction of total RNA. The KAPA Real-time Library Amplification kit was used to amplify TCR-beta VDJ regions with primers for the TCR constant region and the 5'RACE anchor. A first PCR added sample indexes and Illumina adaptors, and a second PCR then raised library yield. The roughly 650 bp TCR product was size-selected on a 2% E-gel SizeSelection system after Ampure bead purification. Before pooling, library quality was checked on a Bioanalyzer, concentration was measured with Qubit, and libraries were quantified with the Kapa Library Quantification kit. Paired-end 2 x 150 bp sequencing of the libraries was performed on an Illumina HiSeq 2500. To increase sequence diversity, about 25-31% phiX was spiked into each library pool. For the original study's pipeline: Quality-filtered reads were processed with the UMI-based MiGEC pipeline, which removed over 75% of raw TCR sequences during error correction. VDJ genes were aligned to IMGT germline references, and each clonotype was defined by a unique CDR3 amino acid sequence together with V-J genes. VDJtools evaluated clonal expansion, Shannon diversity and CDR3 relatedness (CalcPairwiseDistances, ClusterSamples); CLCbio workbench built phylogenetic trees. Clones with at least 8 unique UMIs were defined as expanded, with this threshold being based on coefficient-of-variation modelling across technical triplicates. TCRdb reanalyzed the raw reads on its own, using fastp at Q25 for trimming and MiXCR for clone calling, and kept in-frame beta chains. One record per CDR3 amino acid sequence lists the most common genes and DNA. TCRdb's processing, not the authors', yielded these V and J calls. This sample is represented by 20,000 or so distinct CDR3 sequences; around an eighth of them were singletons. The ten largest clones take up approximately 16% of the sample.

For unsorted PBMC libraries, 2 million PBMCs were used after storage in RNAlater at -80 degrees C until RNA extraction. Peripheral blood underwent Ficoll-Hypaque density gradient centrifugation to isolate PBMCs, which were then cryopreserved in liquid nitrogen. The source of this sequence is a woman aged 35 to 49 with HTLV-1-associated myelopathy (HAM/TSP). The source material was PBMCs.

The nucleotide sequence is given as TGTGCCAGCAGCTTAGGTGTAGCGGGGTACACAGATACGCAGTATTTT. It specifies CASSLGVAGYTDTQYF. The rearranged chain carries TRBV7-8 and TRBJ2-3; TRBD2 agrees with 8 junctional bases. Via the germline V gene, CDR1 is SGHVS and CDR2 FQNEAQ. Measured from the cysteine to the phenylalanine, the CDR3 is 16 residues long. The CDR3 DNA has 48 bases and is translated from base 1. The germline V end is reduced by 1 base and the J end by 2 bases; junction bases left unmatched: 5.